This TCR beta chain appears in the sequencing data of a study of OX40 agonist ivuxolimab in advanced cancers. Broadly, across the study: Ivuxolimab, which targeted the costimulatory receptor OX40 (CD134), was an agonistic, fully human IgG2 monoclonal antibody. Intravenous ivuxolimab was administered to patients every 2 weeks at six dose levels: 0.01, 0.1, 0.3, 1.5, 3 and 10 mg/kg. Of the approximately 50 patients in dose escalation, about 20 had hepatocellular carcinoma, some 15 had melanoma, 9 had renal cell carcinoma and 9 had head and neck cancer. A male proportion of 82.7% and a mean age of about 60 years, ranging from roughly 23 to 80, were recorded for the dose-escalation cohort. Patients were allowed to have had prior anti-PD-1, anti-PD-L1 or anti-CTLA-4 therapy, and around 37% of the dose-escalation patients had previously received checkpoint inhibitors. Three dose-escalation patients achieved partial responses, one with hepatocellular carcinoma and two with cutaneous melanoma. The point of sequencing TCRbeta in the periphery was to test whether ivuxolimab changed TCR sequence diversity and drove clonal T-cell expansion. The paper reports the monotherapy dose-escalation portion (N = 52 patients) of the phase I ivuxolimab trial. What the authors observed across the whole study: After ivuxolimab, expanded clones were on average more numerous among CD8+ T cells than among CD4+ T cells. Which antigens the clonally expanded peripheral T cells were specific for was not determined. Low levels of normalized T-cell clonal expansion were also seen in some patients who did not respond. In the 0.1-3.0 mg/kg groups, partial responders were among the patients with the lowest normalized peripheral clonal expansion, particularly in CD8+ T cells. At doses of 0.1 to 3.0 mg/kg, clonal expansion of both CD4+ and CD8+ blood T cells was observed from baseline to week 6.

Patients with autoimmune disease history or receiving systemic immunosuppression were excluded from the trial. Peripheral blood for TCR sequencing was collected from all dose cohorts at baseline, on cycle 4 day 1, and on cycle 7 day 1. Samples came from an open-label, multicenter, first-in-human phase I dose-escalation trial of ivuxolimab. Adults with locally advanced or metastatic melanoma, renal cell, hepatocellular, or head and neck squamous cell carcinoma were enrolled in the trial. CD4+ and CD8+ T cells were sorted separately from peripheral blood before TCR sequencing. Notes on this clone: What antigen it recognizes has not been identified. Base qualities were left out, and no much larger clone turns up one base away.

Genomic DNA was extracted from sorted cells for sequencing of the TCRbeta CDR3 region. The immunoSEQ Assay was used to sequence the TCRbeta CDR3 regions. TCRdb took over this immuneACCESS table, retaining in-frame rearrangements with V and J assigned. Such tables are incomplete; in checked studies, under half of the missing clones stem from an unresolved V gene, and the remainder is unexplained. The sample contains 70,000 or so clones, 80% to 85% of them found a single time. Less than 0.85% of the sample is in the top ten clones. The sequences come from CD4+ or CD8+ T cells sorted from blood, collected in a trial of the OX40 agonist ivuxolimab. The sequence derives from an adult with an advanced solid tumor such as melanoma, head and neck, liver or kidney cancer.

The CDR3 here reads CASRPRPGETQYF. At the DNA level, the sequence is TGCGCCAGCAGGCCCCGGCCAGGAGAGACCCAGTACTTC. The sequence links TRBV5-1 to TRBJ2-5, with no reliable assignment of the D segment. The CDR3 numbers 13 residues from cysteine through phenylalanine. The entry retains the CDR3 DNA only, 39 bases that are in frame from base 1. Looking up the germline V gene yields CDR1 SGHRS and CDR2 YFSETQ. The V and J ends are trimmed by 5 bases and 4 bases, leaving 12 bases between them.